This T cell receptor (beta chain) stems from a study of T-cell reconstitution after alpha-beta-depleted transplantation in children (dated by TCRdb to 2016 to 2017). Some background on the complete study: The study quantitatively tracked T-cell immune reconstitution after TCRalphabeta/CD19-depleted allogeneic hematopoietic cell transplantation in children using TCR repertoire profiling.

The germline V and J ends show losses of 3 bases and 5 bases respectively, and no gene match explains 11 bases of the junction. From the cysteine up to the phenylalanine, the CDR3 has a length of 16 residues. Only CDR3 DNA remains: 48 bases, in frame from the first base. CDR1 and CDR2 (SGHVS, FQNEAQ) derive from the germline V gene. General conclusions and limits of the study: In some patients, the high TCRbeta diversity seen at day 60 was put down to recipient T cells and intrathymic progenitors that had survived conditioning. Hyperexpanded clone frequencies declined over subsequent months; after one year, T-cell counts and TCRbeta diversity were mostly attributed to newly produced T cells. The apparently early recovery of alphabetaT-cell counts about two months after transplant reportedly depended on only several hundred rapidly expanded clones that came from non-depleted graft cells.

Libraries were made using PCR. The instrument was an Illumina HiSeq 2500. To normalize quantification of the TCRbeta repertoire, the TCR libraries were built with molecular barcoding that relied on unique molecular identifiers. TCRdb applied fastp at Q25 and MiXCR to the public reads, then kept only in-frame beta chains. Rows merge per CDR3 protein into single entries with the most common DNA and genes. In all, the sample holds over 150,000 distinct CDR3 sequences, and just under 6.5% of those were seen once. Jointly, the top ten make up under 6% of the sample. The table lists this clonotype with many counts. The target of this receptor is not known. No base qualities exist here, and no much larger clone lies one base off it. The label giving this sample's treatment or condition can be read as: allogeneic hematopoietic cell transplantation with graft depleted of TCRalphabeta T cells and CD19 B cells. TCRalphabeta/CD19-depleted allogeneic hematopoietic cell grafts were given to the transplant recipients, all of whom were children.

The origin of this receptor is a girl less than two years old with combined immunodeficiency, due to receive a stem cell transplant. This material consisted of PBMCs, taken before TCRalphabeta/CD19-depleted stem cell transplant. The chain couples TRBV7-8 to TRBJ2-5; the central 8 bases match TRBD2. The bases read TGTGCCAGCAGCTTGGGGAGCGGGGGAGTTTGGGAGACCCAGTACTTC. Its coded protein is CASSLGSGGVWETQYF.